The subject of this entry is one T cell receptor beta chain. This sample is part of a study of blood T cell repertoires in COVID-19. Study-wide context: Acute and convalescent COVID-19 samples came from the United States, Italy and Spain.

Germline trimming cut 2 bases from V and 2 bases from J; bases unmatched to any gene: 9. CDR1 and CDR2 from the germline V gene are SGHTS and YDEGEE. There are 17 residues in the CDR3. Source study methods: Nucleated cell counts were estimated from reference gene primer amplification. The table came from immunoSEQ multiplex PCR; TCRdb's copy has only in-frame clones and leaves some out. The DNA gave D and trimming, while V, J and clone size come from that table. This sample has roughly 330,000 clones; about four fifths occur once, and the top ten carry about 1.2%. The sequenced sample was peripheral blood. This sequence joins TRBV5-8 and TRBJ2-2, with 7 bases identical to TRBD1. This TCR was sampled from a woman aged 45-59 years with acute or convalescent COVID-19. The CDR3 coding sequence is TGTGCCAGCAGCTTTCTCCTTGGGACAGATAACACCGGGGAGCTGTTTTTT. Translating it yields CASSFLLGTDNTGELFF.